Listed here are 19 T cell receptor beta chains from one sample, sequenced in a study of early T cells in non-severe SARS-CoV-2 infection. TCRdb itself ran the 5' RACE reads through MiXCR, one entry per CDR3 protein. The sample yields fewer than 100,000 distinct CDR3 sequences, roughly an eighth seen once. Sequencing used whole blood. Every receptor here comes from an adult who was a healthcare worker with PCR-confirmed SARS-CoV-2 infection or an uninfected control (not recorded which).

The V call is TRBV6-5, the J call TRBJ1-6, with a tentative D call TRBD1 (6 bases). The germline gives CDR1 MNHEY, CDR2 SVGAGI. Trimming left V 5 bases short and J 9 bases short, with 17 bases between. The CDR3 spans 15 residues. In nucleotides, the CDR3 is TGTGCCAGCAGTACGAAACCTTGGACAGCTTCACCCCTCCACTTT. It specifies CASSTKPWTASPLHF.

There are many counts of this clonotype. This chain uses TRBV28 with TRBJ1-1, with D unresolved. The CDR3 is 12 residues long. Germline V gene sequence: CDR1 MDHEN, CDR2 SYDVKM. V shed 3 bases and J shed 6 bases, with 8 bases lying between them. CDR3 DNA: TGTGCCAGCAGTTTGGGGTCGGCTGAAGCTTTCTTT. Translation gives CASSLGSAEAFF. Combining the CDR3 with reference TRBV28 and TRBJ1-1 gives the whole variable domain DVKVTQSSRYLVKRTGEKVFLECVQDMDHENMFWYRQDPGLGLRLIYFSYDVKMKEKGDIPEGYSVSREKKERFSLILESASTNQTSMYLCASSLGSAEAFFGQGTRLTVV.

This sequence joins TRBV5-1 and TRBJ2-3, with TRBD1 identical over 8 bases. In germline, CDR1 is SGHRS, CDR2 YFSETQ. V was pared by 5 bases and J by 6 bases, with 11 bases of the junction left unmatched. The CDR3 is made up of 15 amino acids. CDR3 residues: CASRPGGTGLDTQYF. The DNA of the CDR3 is TGCGCCAGCAGGCCAGGGGGCACCGGTCTGGATACGCAGTATTTT.

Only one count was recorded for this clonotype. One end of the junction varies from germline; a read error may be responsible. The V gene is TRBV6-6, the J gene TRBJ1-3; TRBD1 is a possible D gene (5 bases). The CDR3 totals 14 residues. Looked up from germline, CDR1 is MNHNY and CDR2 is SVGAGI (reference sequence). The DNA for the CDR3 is TGTGCCAGCAGCTCCACAGGCTCTGAAAACACCATATATTTT. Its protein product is CASSSTGSENTIYF.

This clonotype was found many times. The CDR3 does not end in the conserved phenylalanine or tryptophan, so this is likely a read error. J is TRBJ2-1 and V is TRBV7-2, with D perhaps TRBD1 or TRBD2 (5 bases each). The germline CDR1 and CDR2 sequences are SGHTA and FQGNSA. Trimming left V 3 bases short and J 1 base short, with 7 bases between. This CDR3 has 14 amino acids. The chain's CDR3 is CASSFGGSYNEQFS. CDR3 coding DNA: TGTGCCAGCAGCTTTGGGGGTTCCTACAATGAGCAGTTCTCC.

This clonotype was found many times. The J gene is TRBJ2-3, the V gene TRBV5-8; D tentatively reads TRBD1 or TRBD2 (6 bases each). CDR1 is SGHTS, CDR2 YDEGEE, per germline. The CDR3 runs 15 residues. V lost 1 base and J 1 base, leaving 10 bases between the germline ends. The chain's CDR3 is CASSLQGRRTDTQYF. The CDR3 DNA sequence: TGTGCCAGCAGCTTGCAGGGGAGGCGCACAGATACGCAGTATTTT.

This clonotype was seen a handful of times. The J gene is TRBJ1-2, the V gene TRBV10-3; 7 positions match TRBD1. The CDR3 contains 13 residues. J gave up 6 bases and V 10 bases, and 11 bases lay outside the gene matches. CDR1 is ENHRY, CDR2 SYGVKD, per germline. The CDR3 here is CANKGGGADGYTF. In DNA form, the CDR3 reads TGTGCCAACAAAGGAGGGGGCGCGGATGGCTACACCTTC.

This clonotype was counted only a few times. The CDR3 nucleotides read TGCAGCGTTGGGGGGCGCTCCTACAATGAGCAGTTCTTC. Amino acids: CSVGGRSYNEQFF. The chain links TRBV29-1 to TRBJ2-1; TRBD1 is a possible D gene (6 bases). The length of the CDR3 is 13 residues. Germline-derived CDR1 and CDR2 are SQVTM and ANQGSEA. V gave up 4 bases and J gave up 0 bases, with 7 bases separating them.

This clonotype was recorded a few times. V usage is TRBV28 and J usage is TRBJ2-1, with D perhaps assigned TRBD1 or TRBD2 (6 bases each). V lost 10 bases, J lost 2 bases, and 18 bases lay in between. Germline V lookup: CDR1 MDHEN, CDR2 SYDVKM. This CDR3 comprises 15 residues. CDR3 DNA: TGTGCCACCCTAGGGTGGAGGGGGACCTACAATGAGCAGTTCTTC. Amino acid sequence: CATLGWRGTYNEQFF.

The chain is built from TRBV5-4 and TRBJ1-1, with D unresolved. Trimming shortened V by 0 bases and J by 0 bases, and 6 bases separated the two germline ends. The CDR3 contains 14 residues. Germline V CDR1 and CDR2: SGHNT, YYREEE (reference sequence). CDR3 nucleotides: TGTGCCAGCAGCTTGGGACACATGAACACTGAAGCTTTCTTT. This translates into CASSLGHMNTEAFF.

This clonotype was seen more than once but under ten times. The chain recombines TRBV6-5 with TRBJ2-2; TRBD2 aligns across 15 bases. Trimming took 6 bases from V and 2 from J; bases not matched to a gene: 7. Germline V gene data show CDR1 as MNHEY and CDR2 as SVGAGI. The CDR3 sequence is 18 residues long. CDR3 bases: TGTGCCAGCAGCTCCGGGACTAGCGGGGGGTCTAACACCGGGGAGCTGTTTTTT. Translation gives CASSSGTSGGSNTGELFF.

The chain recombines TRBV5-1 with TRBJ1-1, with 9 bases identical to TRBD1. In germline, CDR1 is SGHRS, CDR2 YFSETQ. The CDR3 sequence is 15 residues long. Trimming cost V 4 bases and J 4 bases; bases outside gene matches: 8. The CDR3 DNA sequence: TGCGCCAGCAGCCCCAGGACAGGGGAAGGCACTGAAGCTTTCTTT. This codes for CASSPRTGEGTEAFF.

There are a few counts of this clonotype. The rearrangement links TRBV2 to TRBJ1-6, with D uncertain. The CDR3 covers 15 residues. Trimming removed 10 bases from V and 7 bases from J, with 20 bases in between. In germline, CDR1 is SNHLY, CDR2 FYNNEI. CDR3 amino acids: CATNGVVTVNSPLHF. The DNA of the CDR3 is TGTGCCACCAATGGGGTTGTCACAGTCAATTCACCCCTCCACTTT.

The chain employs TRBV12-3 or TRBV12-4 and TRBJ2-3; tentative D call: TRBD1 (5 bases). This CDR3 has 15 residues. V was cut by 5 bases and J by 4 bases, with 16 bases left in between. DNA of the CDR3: TGTGCCAGCAGTAGCAGTGGGGCGGCGGCAGATACGCAGTATTTT. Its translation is CASSSSGAAADTQYF.

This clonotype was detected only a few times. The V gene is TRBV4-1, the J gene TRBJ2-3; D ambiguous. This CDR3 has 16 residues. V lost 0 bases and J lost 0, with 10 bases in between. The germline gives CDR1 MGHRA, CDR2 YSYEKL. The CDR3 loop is CASSQDGSSSTDTQYF. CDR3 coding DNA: TGCGCCAGCAGCCAAGACGGATCCTCTAGCACAGATACGCAGTATTTT.

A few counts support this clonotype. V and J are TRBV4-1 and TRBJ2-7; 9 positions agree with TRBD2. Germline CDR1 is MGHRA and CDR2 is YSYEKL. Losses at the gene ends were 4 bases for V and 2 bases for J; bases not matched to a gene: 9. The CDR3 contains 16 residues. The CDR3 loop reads CASSPAERGAPYEQYF. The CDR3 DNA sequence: TGCGCCAGCAGCCCGGCCGAGCGGGGGGCCCCCTACGAGCAGTACTTC.

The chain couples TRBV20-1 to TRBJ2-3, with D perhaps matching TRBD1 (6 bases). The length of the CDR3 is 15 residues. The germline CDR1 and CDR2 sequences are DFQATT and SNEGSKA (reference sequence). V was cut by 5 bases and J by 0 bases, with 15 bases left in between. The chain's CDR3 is CSAGITGTSTDTQYF. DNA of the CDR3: TGCAGTGCTGGTATAACAGGGACCAGCACAGATACGCAGTATTTT.

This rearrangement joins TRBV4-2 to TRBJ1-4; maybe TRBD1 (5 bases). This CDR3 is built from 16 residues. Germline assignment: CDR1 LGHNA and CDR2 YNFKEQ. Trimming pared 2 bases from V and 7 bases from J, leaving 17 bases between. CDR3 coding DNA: TGTGCCAGCAGCCAACCGTGGGGCAGGGCGAGTGAAAAACTGTTTTTT. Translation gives CASSQPWGRASEKLFF.

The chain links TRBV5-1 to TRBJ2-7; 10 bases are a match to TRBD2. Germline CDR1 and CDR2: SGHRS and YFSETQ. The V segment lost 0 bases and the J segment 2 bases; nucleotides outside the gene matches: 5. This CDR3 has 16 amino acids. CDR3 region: CASSLGLAGPAYEQYF. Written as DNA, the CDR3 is TGCGCCAGCAGCTTGGGACTAGCGGGTCCAGCCTACGAGCAGTACTTC.